Below are 17 T cell receptor beta chains sequenced from a single sample in a study of control samples from healthy donors and cancer patients. Clones were sequenced by immunoSEQ multiplex PCR, and TCRdb holds only the in-frame ones, with some missing. The table includes about 10,000 clones, around 90% detected once. What was sequenced was PBMCs. These receptors were obtained from a man between 60 and 75 years old with colorectal cancer.

The chain is built from TRBV7-3 and TRBJ1-1; D gene unclear. V was clipped by 7 bases and J by 0 bases, with 6 bases between them. Germline V gene lookup returns CDR1 SGHTA and CDR2 FQGTGA. CDR3 size: 12 residues. The CDR3 DNA reads as TGTGCCAGCAAGGGTTTGAACACTGAAGCTTTCTTT. This gives the protein CASKGLNTEAFF. The variable domain in full, with the rest retrieved from reference TRBV7-3 and TRBJ1-1, is GAGVSQTPSNKVTEKGKYVELRCDPISGHTALYWYRQSLGQGPEFLIYFQGTGAADDSGLPNDRFFAVRPEGSVSTLKIQRTERGDSAVYLCASKGLNTEAFFGQGTRLTVV.

The chain uses TRBV6-2 or TRBV6-3 and TRBJ2-5, with 11 positions matching TRBD1. This CDR3 is built from 16 residues. V shed 4 bases and J 5 bases; nucleotides not matched to a gene: 9. CDR1 is MNHEY and CDR2 is SVGEGT in the germline V gene. CDR3 DNA sequence: TGTGCCAGCAGTTTCCGGACAGGGGGCGCGGGGGAGACCCAGTACTTC. It codes for CASSFRTGGAGETQYF.

This chain connects TRBV9 to TRBJ1-4; no definite D call. Germline CDR1 and CDR2: SGDLS and YYNGEE. V was clipped by 0 bases and J by 4 bases, with 7 bases between them. The CDR3 length is 14 residues. CDR3 nucleotides: TGTGCCAGCAGCGTAGCGGGTCTTAATGAAAAACTGTTTTTT. Its translation is CASSVAGLNEKLFF.

The chain combines TRBV29-1 with TRBJ2-3; D could derive from TRBD1 or TRBD2 (5 bases each). With 2 bases removed from V and 5 bases from J, the gap between germline ends came to 17 bases. Germline V lookup: CDR1 SQVTM, CDR2 ANQGSEA. The CDR3 is 15 residues long. The CDR3 reads CSVERRAAREDTQYF. The CDR3, as DNA: TGCAGCGTTGAACGGCGAGCGGCCAGGGAAGATACGCAGTATTTT.

The chain uses TRBV21-1 and TRBJ2-7; the table gives TRBD2 as D, unverified against the DNA. TRBV21-1 is reported as a pseudogene. The CDR3 loop spans 16 amino acids. The CDR3 protein is CASSVLAGGPQDEQYF. The CDR3 region has the DNA TGTGCCAGCAGCGTACTAGCGGGGGGGCCTCAGGACGAGCAGTACTTC.

CDR3 nucleotides: TGTGCCAGCAGCTCCCGGGACAGGGGTGGCTACACCTTC. It is translated as CASSSRDRGGYTF. This rearrangement joins TRBV7-2 to TRBJ1-2; 10 bases are shared with TRBD1. Per germline, CDR1 SGHTA and CDR2 FQGNSA. With V trimmed by 4 bases and J by 7 bases, 3 bases remained unmatched. The CDR3 has 13 residues. Looking up the rest from reference TRBV7-2 and TRBJ1-2 gives the full variable domain: GAGVSQSPSNKVTEKGKDVELRCDPISGHTALYWYRQSLGQGLEFLIYFQGNSAPDKSGLPSDRFSAERTGGSVSTLTIQRTQQEDSAVYLCASSSRDRGGYTFGSGTRLTVV.

The rearrangement uses TRBV30 and TRBJ2-1; D unclear. CDR3 length: 13 residues. Germline loops: CDR1 GTSNPN, CDR2 SVGIG (reference sequence). V was shortened by 0 bases and J by 0 bases, with 3 bases between the two germline ends. Here the CDR3 reads CAWSVDSYNEQFF. The CDR3 DNA sequence: TGTGCCTGGAGTGTAGACTCCTACAATGAGCAGTTCTTC. The variable domain in full, completed from reference TRBV30 and TRBJ2-1, reads SQTIHQWPATLVQPVGSPLSLECTVEGTSNPNLYWYRQAAGRGLQLLFYSVGIGQISSEVPQNLSASRPQDRQFILSSKKLLLSDSGFYLCAWSVDSYNEQFFGPGTRLTVL.

The chain uses TRBV11-2 and TRBJ2-5; 14 bases align to TRBD2. The CDR3 length is 16 residues. Germline V lookup: CDR1 SGHAT, CDR2 FQNNGV. Trimming removed 1 base from V and 7 bases from J; junction bases left unmatched: 5. In DNA form, the CDR3 reads TGTGCCAGCAGCTTAGCCGCCGGGACTAGCGGGGGGACCCAGTACTTC. Its translation is CASSLAAGTSGGTQYF.

The rearrangement joins TRBV28 to TRBJ1-2; TRBD1 matches 7 bases. The length of the CDR3 is 15 residues. Germline trimming cut 6 bases from V and 3 bases from J; bases unmatched to any gene: 10. Germline V lookup: CDR1 MDHEN, CDR2 SYDVKM. The CDR3 here is CASRPRGGSDYGYTF. CDR3 bases: TGTGCCAGCAGACCTCGAGGGGGCTCGGACTATGGCTACACCTTC.

The chain couples TRBV4-2 to TRBJ1-5; TRBD1 aligns across 8 bases. Germline V lookup: CDR1 LGHNA, CDR2 YNFKEQ. With V trimmed by 0 bases and J by 10 bases, 8 bases remained unmatched. This CDR3 has 15 residues. Written as DNA, the CDR3 is TGTGCCAGCAGCCAAGAATGGACAGGGATGATTCCCCAGCATTTT. It encodes CASSQEWTGMIPQHF.

The CDR3 nucleotides read TGCGCCAGCAGCTTAGGTCCTAGCACAGATACGCAGTATTTT. It specifies CASSLGPSTDTQYF. The chain recombines TRBV5-1 with TRBJ2-3; no reliable D call. CDR3 size: 14 residues. Looked up from germline, CDR1 is SGHRS and CDR2 is YFSETQ. The V end was cut by 2 bases, the J end by 0 bases, with 7 bases between.

This rearrangement joins TRBV5-1 to TRBJ2-3, with D possibly matching TRBD2 (6 bases). In germline, CDR1 is SGHRS, CDR2 YFSETQ. V lost 2 bases and J lost 2, with 12 bases in between. This CDR3 has 15 amino acids. DNA for the CDR3: TGCGCCAGCAGCTTCTCAGCGGGTTTCACAGATACGCAGTATTTT. Protein product: CASSFSAGFTDTQYF. The full variable domain, its missing parts supplied by reference TRBV5-1 and TRBJ2-3, is KAGVTQTPRYLIKTRGQQVTLSCSPISGHRSVSWYQQTPGQGLQFLFEYFSETQRNKGNFPGRFSGRQFSNSRSEMNVSTLELGDSALYLCASSFSAGFTDTQYFGPGTRLTVL.

The CDR3 sequence is CASSATGRAEAFF. The CDR3 region has the DNA TGTGCCAGCAGCGCGACAGGGCGGGCTGAAGCTTTCTTT. The chain uses TRBV9 and TRBJ1-1, with 7 bases that match TRBD1. CDR1 and CDR2 from the germline V gene are SGDLS and YYNGEE. The trim removed 3 bases at V and 6 bases at J, leaving 5 bases unmatched. The CDR3 has 13 residues. Looking up the rest from reference TRBV9 and TRBJ1-1 gives the full variable domain: DSGVTQTPKHLITATGQRVTLRCSPRSGDLSVYWYQQSLDQGLQFLIQYYNGEERAKGNILERFSAQQFPDLHSELNLSSLELGDSALYFCASSATGRAEAFFGQGTRLTVV.

The J gene is TRBJ1-2, the V gene TRBV5-5, with TRBD1 matching 7 bases. The CDR3 totals 17 residues. Germline-derived CDR1 and CDR2 are SGHKS and YYEKEE (reference sequence). Trimming cost V 0 bases and J 4 bases; bases outside gene matches: 12. In DNA form, the CDR3 reads TGTGCCAGCAGCTTGGGGGTCCTCGGAGGGGACAGCTATGGCTACACCTTC. Its protein is CASSLGVLGGDSYGYTF. The entire variable domain, with the rest obtained from reference TRBV5-5 and TRBJ1-2, is as follows: DAGVTQSPTHLIKTRGQQVTLRCSPISGHKSVSWYQQVLGQGPQFIFQYYEKEERGRGNFPDRFSARQFPNYSSELNVNALLLGDSALYLCASSLGVLGGDSYGYTFGSGTRLTVV.

CDR3 in DNA: TGTGCCAGCAGTTACCGGGGAGGCAATCAGCCCCAGCATTTT. Amino acid sequence: CASSYRGGNQPQHF. J is TRBJ1-5 and V is TRBV6-2 or TRBV6-3; no reliable D call. CDR1 and CDR2 from the germline V gene are MNHEY and SVGEGT. There are 14 residues in the CDR3. Trimming shortened V by 2 bases and J by 2 bases, and 7 bases separated the two germline ends.

The chain recombines TRBV4-1 with TRBJ1-4, with D maybe TRBD1 (6 bases). Looked up from germline, CDR1 is MGHRA and CDR2 is YSYEKL. The CDR3 covers 17 residues. V shed 4 bases and J shed 4 bases, with 19 bases lying between them. The CDR3: CASSPLNLGRGNEKLFF. The DNA for the CDR3 is TGCGCCAGCAGCCCCCTTAACCTCGGCAGGGGTAATGAAAAACTGTTTTTT.

The chain links TRBV4-3 to TRBJ2-1; 7 bases agree with TRBD1. V shed 2 bases and J 4 bases; nucleotides not matched to a gene: 5. The CDR3 runs to 15 residues. Looked up from germline, CDR1 is LGHNA and CDR2 is YSLEER. This CDR3 reads CASSQFTGEYNEQFF. The DNA of the CDR3 is TGCGCCAGCAGCCAATTTACAGGGGAGTACAATGAGCAGTTCTTC.